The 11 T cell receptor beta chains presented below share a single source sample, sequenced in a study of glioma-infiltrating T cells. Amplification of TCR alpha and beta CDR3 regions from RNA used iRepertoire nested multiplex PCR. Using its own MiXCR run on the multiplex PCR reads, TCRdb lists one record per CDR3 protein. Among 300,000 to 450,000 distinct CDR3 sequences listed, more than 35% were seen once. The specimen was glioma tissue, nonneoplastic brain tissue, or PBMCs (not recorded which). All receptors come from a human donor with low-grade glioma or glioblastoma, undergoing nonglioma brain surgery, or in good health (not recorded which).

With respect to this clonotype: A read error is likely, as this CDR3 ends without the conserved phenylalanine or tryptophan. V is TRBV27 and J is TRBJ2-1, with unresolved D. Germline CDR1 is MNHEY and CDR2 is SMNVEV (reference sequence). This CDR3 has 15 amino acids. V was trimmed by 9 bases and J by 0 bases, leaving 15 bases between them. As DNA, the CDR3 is TGTGCCAGAAGCCATGACGTACACTCCTACAATGAGCAGTTCTTA. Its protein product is CARSHDVHSYNEQFL.

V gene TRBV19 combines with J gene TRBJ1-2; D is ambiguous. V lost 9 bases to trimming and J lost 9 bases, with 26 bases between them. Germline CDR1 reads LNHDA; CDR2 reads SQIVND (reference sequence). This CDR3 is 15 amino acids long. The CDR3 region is CASAPFGTGLKSYTF. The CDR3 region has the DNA TGTGCCAGCGCCCCCTTCGGAACCGGACTAAAGAGCTACACCTTC. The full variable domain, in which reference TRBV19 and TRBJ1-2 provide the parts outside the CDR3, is DGGITQSPKYLFRKEGQNVTLSCEQNLNHDAMYWYRQDPGQGLRLIYYSQIVNDFQKGDIAEGYSVSREKKESFPLTVTSAQKNPTAFYLCASAPFGTGLKSYTFGSGTRLTVV.

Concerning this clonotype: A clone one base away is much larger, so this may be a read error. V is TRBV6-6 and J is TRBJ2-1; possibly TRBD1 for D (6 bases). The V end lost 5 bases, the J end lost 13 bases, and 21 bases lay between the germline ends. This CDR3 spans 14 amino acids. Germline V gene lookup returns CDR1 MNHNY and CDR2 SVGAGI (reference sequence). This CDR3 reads CASSGQGYQETQFF. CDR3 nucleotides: TGTGCCAGCAGTGGCCAGGGGTACCAAGAGACCCAGTTCTTC.

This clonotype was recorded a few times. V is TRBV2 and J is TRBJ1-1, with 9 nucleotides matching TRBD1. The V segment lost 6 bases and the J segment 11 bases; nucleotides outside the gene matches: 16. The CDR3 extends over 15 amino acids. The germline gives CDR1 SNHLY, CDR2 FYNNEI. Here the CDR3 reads CASRSSGTGRARAFF. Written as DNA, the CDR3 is TGTGCCAGCAGGTCCTCCGGGACAGGGAGGGCAAGGGCTTTCTTT.

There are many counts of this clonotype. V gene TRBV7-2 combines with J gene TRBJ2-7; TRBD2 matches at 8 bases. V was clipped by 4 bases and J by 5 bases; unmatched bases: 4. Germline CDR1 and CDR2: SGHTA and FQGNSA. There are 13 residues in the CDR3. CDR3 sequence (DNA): TGTGCCAGCAGCTCCGGGAGGGGAAACGAGCAGTACTTC. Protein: CASSSGRGNEQYF.

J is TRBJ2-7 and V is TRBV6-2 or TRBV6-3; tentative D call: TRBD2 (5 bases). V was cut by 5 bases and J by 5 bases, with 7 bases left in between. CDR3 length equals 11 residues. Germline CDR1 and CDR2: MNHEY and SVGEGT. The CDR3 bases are TGTGCCAGCAGTCAACTAGACGAGCAGTACTTC. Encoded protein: CASSQLDEQYF.

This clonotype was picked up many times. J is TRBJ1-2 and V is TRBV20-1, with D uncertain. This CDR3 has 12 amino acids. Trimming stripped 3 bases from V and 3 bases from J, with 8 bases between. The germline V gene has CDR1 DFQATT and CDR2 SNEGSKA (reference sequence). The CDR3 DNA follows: TGCAGTGCTAGTGCAACAGACTATGGCTACACCTTC. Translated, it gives CSASATDYGYTF.

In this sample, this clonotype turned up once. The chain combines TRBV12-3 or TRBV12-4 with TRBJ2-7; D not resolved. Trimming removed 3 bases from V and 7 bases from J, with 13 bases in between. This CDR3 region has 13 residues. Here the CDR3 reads CASSFSMLGEQYF. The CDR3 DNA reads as TGTGCCAGCAGTTTCTCCATGCTGGGGGAGCAGTACTTC.

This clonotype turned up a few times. As DNA, the CDR3 is TGCAGTGCAGAGGGACTTTCGGCGGGCTCCTACAATGAGCAGTTCTTC. This codes for CSAEGLSAGSYNEQFF. This sequence joins TRBV20-1 and TRBJ2-1; possibly TRBD2 for D (6 bases). Germline values: CDR1 DFQATT, CDR2 SNEGSKA (reference sequence). The CDR3 is made up of 16 amino acids. V dropped 6 bases and J dropped 0 bases, with 18 bases sitting between them.

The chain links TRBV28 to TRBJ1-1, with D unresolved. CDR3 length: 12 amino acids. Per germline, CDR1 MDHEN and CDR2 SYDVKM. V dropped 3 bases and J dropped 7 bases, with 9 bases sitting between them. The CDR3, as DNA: TGTGCCAGCAGTTTGACATGGGGTGAAGCTTTCTTT. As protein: CASSLTWGEAFF.

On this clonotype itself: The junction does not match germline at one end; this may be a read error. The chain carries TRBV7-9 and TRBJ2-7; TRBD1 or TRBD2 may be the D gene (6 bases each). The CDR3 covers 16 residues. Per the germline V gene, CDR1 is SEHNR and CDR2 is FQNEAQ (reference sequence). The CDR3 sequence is CASSQHGVQGRYGQYF. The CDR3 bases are TGTGCCAGCAGCCAGCACGGAGTCCAGGGGAGGTACGGGCAGTACTTC.